One T cell receptor beta chain is described in this entry. What it recognizes is unknown. 60 Vbeta and 13 Jbeta primers were used in PCR. Produced via immunoSEQ multiplex PCR; TCRdb's table is partial and in-frame only. Seen here are about 100,000 clones, around 76% observed once, and the top ten hold 7% to 9%. The sample comes from a study of cytomegalovirus exposure and HLA in healthy donors. Study-level points and caveats: Reportedly, cytomegalovirus status was diagnosed with high sensitivity and specificity. Later work associated 16,951 TCR beta sequences with HLA alleles at 0.05 false discovery rate.

Germline loops: CDR1 MDHEN, CDR2 SYDVKM. The CDR3 is made up of 12 amino acids. The V and J ends lost 5 bases and 7 bases respectively, with 11 bases between them. This TCR was recovered from a man aged 40-49 years in good health and CMV-seropositive. V is TRBV28 and J is TRBJ1-1, with a tentative D call TRBD1 (5 bases). Material for sequencing was PBMCs. In DNA form, the CDR3 reads TGTGCCAGCAGTACTGTCCAGGGTGAAGCTTTCTTT. It specifies CASSTVQGEAFF.